Listed here are 32 T cell receptor beta chains from one sample, sequenced in a study of T-cell memory formation after mild COVID-19. TCRdb recomputed calls from the 5' RACE reads with MiXCR, one row per CDR3 protein. This sample carries over 500,000 distinct CDR3 sequences, roughly 17% of them seen once, and the ten largest clones take 8.1%. The specimen was PBMCs or a T cell subset sorted from them (not recorded which). Receptors were obtained from an adult woman who had mild COVID-19 (a few samples of this study predate the infection). Cell type and time point are not known.

In this sample, this clonotype turned up many times. The V gene is TRBV7-8, the J gene TRBJ2-2; the match to TRBD1 covers 12 bases. The CDR3 is 16 residues long. CDR1 is SGHVS and CDR2 is FQNEAQ in the germline V gene. With V trimmed by 5 bases and J by 5 bases, 6 bases remained unmatched. In DNA form, the CDR3 reads TGTGCCAGCAGCCCACGGGACAGGGGGCGGACCGGGGAGCTGTTTTTT. Protein sequence: CASSPRDRGRTGELFF. The variable domain in full, with the rest retrieved from reference TRBV7-8 and TRBJ2-2, is GAGVSQSPRYKVAKRGQDVALRCDPISGHVSLFWYQQALGQGPEFLTYFQNEAQLDKSGLPSDRFFAERPEGSVSTLKIQRTQQEDSAVYLCASSPRDRGRTGELFFGEGSRLTVL.

This clonotype was recorded many times. The CDR3 DNA reads as TGTGCCAGCAGCGCATGGGGACAGGCTAATGAAAAACTGTTTTTT. Amino acids: CASSAWGQANEKLFF. The rearrangement joins TRBV7-9 to TRBJ1-4; 8 bases fit TRBD1. The CDR3 contains 15 residues. CDR1 is SEHNR and CDR2 is FQNEAQ in the germline V gene (reference sequence). Trimming cost V 5 bases and J 3 bases; bases outside gene matches: 5.

This clonotype was found a few times. The J gene is TRBJ1-5, the V gene TRBV12-3 or TRBV12-4, with TRBD1 as a possible D gene (5 bases). V was shortened by 7 bases and J by 4 bases, with 14 bases between the two germline ends. The CDR3 is 14 residues long. This CDR3 reads CASTPTEPNQPQHF. CDR3 DNA: TGTGCCAGCACGCCGACAGAACCGAATCAGCCCCAGCATTTT.

Only a few counts were recorded for this clonotype. This rearrangement joins TRBV10-3 to TRBJ1-6, with D perhaps TRBD1 (6 bases). Germline-derived CDR1 and CDR2 are ENHRY and SYGVKD. V lost 6 bases to trimming and J lost 7 bases, with 16 bases between them. CDR3 size: 15 residues. As DNA, the CDR3 is TGTGCCATCAGGATGGACAGTTGGCCCAATTCACCCCTCCACTTT. This encodes CAIRMDSWPNSPLHF.

This clonotype appeared a few times. This chain uses TRBV5-1 with TRBJ2-5, with 10 bases identical to TRBD1. The V gene's germline CDR1 is SGHRS and CDR2 YFSETQ. V was clipped by 3 bases and J by 3 bases; unmatched bases: 8. The CDR3 spans 16 residues. CDR3 protein: CASSSEPGQGKETQYF. The CDR3 DNA is TGCGCCAGCAGCTCTGAACCGGGACAGGGGAAAGAGACCCAGTACTTC.

This rearrangement joins TRBV9 to TRBJ2-5; 14 bases agree with TRBD2. CDR3 size: 20 residues. The V segment lost 3 bases and the J segment 5 bases; nucleotides outside the gene matches: 18. Germline V gene sequence: CDR1 SGDLS, CDR2 YYNGEE. For the CDR3, the DNA is TGTGCCAGCAGCGCCGGGACTAGCGGGGGCCCCAGGGCCTTTTTGGAGACCCAGTACTTC. This translates into CASSAGTSGGPRAFLETQYF.

The rearrangement joins TRBV11-2 to TRBJ1-1, with a tentative D call TRBD1 (6 bases). Germline V gives CDR1 SGHAT, CDR2 FQNNGV. Trimming shortened V by 1 base and J by 10 bases, and 13 bases separated the two germline ends. This CDR3 spans 13 amino acids. In nucleotides, the CDR3 is TGTGCCAGCAGCTTAGCAGGGGAGATTGGAGCTTTCTTT. Translation: CASSLAGEIGAFF.

This clonotype was counted between two and nine times. The chain links TRBV27 to TRBJ1-1; weak D call: TRBD1 (5 bases). This CDR3 is 15 amino acids long. V lost 4 bases, J lost 1 base, and 13 bases lay in between. Germline V gives CDR1 MNHEY, CDR2 SMNVEV (reference sequence). The DNA of the CDR3 is TGTGCCAGCAGTTCCGTGCCAGGGACGAACACTGAAGCTTTCTTT. It encodes CASSSVPGTNTEAFF.

This clonotype was picked up a small number of times. J is TRBJ2-7 and V is TRBV12-3 or TRBV12-4; TRBD1 matches 7 bases. The CDR3 has 13 residues. V lost 5 bases, J lost 6 bases, and 7 bases stayed unmatched. The CDR3 region is CASSLDRDSEQYF. The CDR3 region has the DNA TGTGCCAGCAGTCTAGACAGGGACAGCGAGCAGTACTTC.

The chain joins TRBV3-1 to TRBJ2-6; TRBD1 might be the D (6 bases). Germline V gene data show CDR1 as LGHDT and CDR2 as YNNKEL (reference sequence). V was trimmed by 6 bases and J by 4 bases, leaving 10 bases between them. This CDR3 region has 14 residues. Here the CDR3 reads CASSDRQGANVLTF. Written as DNA, the CDR3 is TGTGCCAGCAGTGACAGGCAAGGGGCCAACGTCCTGACTTTC.

This clonotype was detected a few times. The CDR3 sequence is CASSWDWTGSLDGYTF. The CDR3 DNA reads TGTGCCAGCAGTTGGGATTGGACAGGGTCATTGGATGGCTACACCTTC. V is TRBV5-5 and J is TRBJ1-2; 8 bases are a match to TRBD1. The V gene end was trimmed by 5 bases and the J gene end by 6 bases; junction bases not matched to a gene: 15. From germline, CDR1 is SGHKS and CDR2 YYEKEE (reference sequence). The CDR3 contains 16 residues.

This chain joins TRBV19 and TRBJ1-5, with 9 bases matching TRBD1. Germline CDR1 is LNHDA and CDR2 is SQIVND (reference sequence). The CDR3 has 15 residues. V dropped 5 bases and J dropped 9; count of bases not matched to a gene: 11. CDR3 residues: CASSAGGQGRRPQHF. As DNA, the CDR3 is TGTGCCAGTAGTGCCGGGGGACAGGGACGAAGGCCCCAGCATTTT.

This clonotype turned up a few times. The chain uses TRBV27 and TRBJ1-5; D might be TRBD1 (5 bases). Germline V CDR1 and CDR2: MNHEY, SMNVEV (reference sequence). This CDR3 is 17 amino acids long. V was pared by 4 bases and J by 6 bases, with 22 bases between. The CDR3 nucleotides read TGTGCCAGCAGTTCACTTGGGGCGCCACGGGGCGGTCAGCCCCAGCATTTT. This translates into CASSSLGAPRGGQPQHF.

This clonotype came up a few times. The chain carries TRBV5-5 and TRBJ2-5; 7 positions agree with TRBD1. V trimming: 4 bases; J trimming: 5 bases; junction bases outside the gene matches: 14. Germline-derived CDR1 and CDR2 are SGHKS and YYEKEE (reference sequence). The CDR3 covers 16 residues. CDR3 sequence: CASSPNDDRVGETQYF. The CDR3 DNA reads TGTGCCAGCAGCCCGAATGATGACAGGGTAGGGGAGACCCAGTACTTC. The full variable domain, in which reference TRBV5-5 and TRBJ2-5 provide the parts outside the CDR3, is DAGVTQSPTHLIKTRGQQVTLRCSPISGHKSVSWYQQVLGQGPQFIFQYYEKEERGRGNFPDRFSARQFPNYSSELNVNALLLGDSALYLCASSPNDDRVGETQYFGPGTRLLVL.

This rearrangement joins TRBV20-1 to TRBJ1-1, with 8 bases aligning to TRBD1. Germline lookup yields CDR1 DFQATT and CDR2 SNEGSKA (reference sequence). With 6 bases clipped from V and 0 bases from J, the junction kept 3 bases outside the gene matches. The CDR3 runs 13 residues. This chain's CDR3 is CSAPDRVNTEAFF. The CDR3 DNA follows: TGCAGTGCACCGGACAGGGTGAACACTGAAGCTTTCTTT.

At least ten counts were recorded for this clonotype. The chain couples TRBV20-1 to TRBJ2-2, with unresolved D. V was shortened by 0 bases and J by 4 bases, with 12 bases between the two germline ends. The CDR3 extends over 15 amino acids. Germline V lookup: CDR1 DFQATT, CDR2 SNEGSKA (reference sequence). The DNA of the CDR3 is TGCAGTGCTAGAGATTCGAAGACTGGCACCGGGGAGCTGTTTTTT. Residues: CSARDSKTGTGELFF.

The V call is TRBV28, the J call TRBJ2-3; D gene ambiguous. The length of the CDR3 is 14 residues. Trimming cost V 6 bases and J 2 bases, with 12 bases left between them. Germline CDR1 MDHEN, CDR2 SYDVKM. For the CDR3, the DNA is TGTGCCAGCAGGTCTCACTCCCTCACAGATACGCAGTATTTT. Translated, it gives CASRSHSLTDTQYF.

This clonotype occurred a few times. The chain joins TRBV20-1 to TRBJ2-7; tentatively, D is TRBD1 or TRBD2 (6 bases each). The V gene's germline CDR1 is DFQATT and CDR2 SNEGSKA (reference sequence). The V gene lost 6 bases and the J gene lost 7 bases, with 19 bases spanning the gap. There are 13 residues in the CDR3. CDR3 residues: CSAWDTGEREQYF. CDR3 coding DNA: TGCAGTGCGTGGGACACGGGGGAACGGGAGCAGTACTTC.

The V call is TRBV20-1, the J call TRBJ2-1; 10 bases agree with TRBD2. The CDR3 runs 13 residues. Germline V CDR1 and CDR2: DFQATT, SNEGSKA (reference sequence). V lost 6 bases and J lost 3; bases outside the gene matches: 2. The CDR3 region is CSALAGFYNEQFF. The CDR3 nucleotides read TGCAGTGCACTAGCGGGGTTCTACAATGAGCAGTTCTTC.

The sample holds a few counts of this clonotype. This chain uses TRBV6-2 or TRBV6-3 with TRBJ2-7; TRBD2 matches 7 bases. Losses at the gene ends were 6 bases for V and 1 base for J; bases not matched to a gene: 9. The CDR3 is 15 amino acids. CDR1 is MNHEY and CDR2 is SVGEGT in the germline V gene. CDR3 region: CASRAASGSSYEQYF. The CDR3 nucleotides read TGTGCCAGCAGGGCGGCTAGCGGTTCATCCTACGAGCAGTACTTC.

This rearrangement joins TRBV27 to TRBJ2-7; D remains unclear. This CDR3 has 11 amino acids. The V gene's germline CDR1 is MNHEY and CDR2 SMNVEV (reference sequence). V was trimmed by 10 bases and J by 6 bases, leaving 13 bases between them. The DNA for the CDR3 is TGTGCCACAAGGACCCCCGGCGAGCAGTACTTC. Translation gives CATRTPGEQYF.

This clonotype has ten or more counts. The CDR3 sequence: CASSVRGDRYGYTF. The CDR3 coding sequence is TGTGCCAGCAGCGTACGAGGGGACCGCTATGGCTACACCTTC. The chain carries TRBV9 and TRBJ1-2; tentative D call: TRBD1 (5 bases). The CDR3 consists of 14 residues. The germline V and J ends were trimmed by 1 base and 4 bases, with 11 bases remaining between them. The germline V gene has CDR1 SGDLS and CDR2 YYNGEE.

This chain joins TRBV5-1 and TRBJ2-1, with 16 bases fitting TRBD2. Looked up from germline, CDR1 is SGHRS and CDR2 is YFSETQ. Trimming at V came to 4 bases and at J to 4 bases, leaving 11 bases not matched to a gene. This CDR3 spans 19 amino acids. As DNA, the CDR3 is TGCGCCAGCAGCCTCCAAGGGACTAGCGGGAGGGCCTGGTACAATGAGCAGTTCTTC. This sequence encodes CASSLQGTSGRAWYNEQFF.

This clonotype has more than one count but fewer than ten. The J gene is TRBJ2-5, the V gene TRBV25-1; maybe TRBD1 (6 bases). Germline V gene sequence: CDR1 MGHDK, CDR2 SYGVNS. The CDR3 is 12 residues long. Deletions cut 5 bases from V and 5 bases from J, with 9 bases between. The CDR3 DNA reads as TGTGCCAGCAGTCGGACAGTGGAGACCCAGTACTTC. Translated: CASSRTVETQYF.

The J gene is TRBJ2-7, the V gene TRBV27; possible D gene TRBD1, 6 bases. The V and J ends lost 1 base and 3 bases respectively, with 22 bases between them. Germline V CDR1 and CDR2: MNHEY, SMNVEV (reference sequence). The CDR3 extends over 18 amino acids. The CDR3 DNA reads as TGTGCCAGCAGTTTATTAGTAGTAGGTACAGGGCGGAGCTACGAGCAGTACTTC. Translation: CASSLLVVGTGRSYEQYF.

This clonotype was found a few times. The rearrangement joins TRBV7-6 to TRBJ2-5; 10 positions match TRBD2. CDR3 size: 19 residues. The junction had 12 bases not matched to a gene; V was cut back by 1 base and J by 1 base. CDR1 and CDR2 from the germline V gene are SGHVS and FNYEAQ. The CDR3 DNA sequence: TGTGCCAGCAGCTTAGGGTGGCGGACTAGCGGTAGAATCCAAGAGACCCAGTACTTC. Translation gives CASSLGWRTSGRIQETQYF.

This chain links TRBV27 with TRBJ2-2, with 10 nucleotides matching TRBD1. CDR1 and CDR2 from the germline V gene are MNHEY and SMNVEV (reference sequence). This CDR3 is 16 amino acids long. V was clipped by 5 bases and J by 3 bases; unmatched bases: 6. The CDR3 reads CASSPKGQGYTGELFF. The CDR3 nucleotides read TGTGCCAGCAGTCCCAAGGGACAGGGGTACACCGGGGAGCTGTTTTTT.

The gene calls are TRBV19 and TRBJ1-1, with D perhaps matching TRBD1 (5 bases). Looked up from germline, CDR1 is LNHDA and CDR2 is SQIVND (reference sequence). The CDR3 is 14 residues long. The germline V and J ends were trimmed by 3 bases and 5 bases, with 13 bases remaining between them. The CDR3 DNA reads TGTGCCAGTAGTATTCTTAGCAGGGTAACTGAAGCTTTCTTT. This codes for CASSILSRVTEAFF.

In this sample, this clonotype turned up many times. The chain carries TRBV20-1 and TRBJ2-7; 9 positions agree with TRBD2. V was clipped by 0 bases and J by 4 bases; unmatched bases: 10. CDR1 DFQATT and CDR2 SNEGSKA come from the germline V gene (reference sequence). This CDR3 has 16 residues. This CDR3 is CSAREASTSGSYEQYF. In nucleotides, the CDR3 is TGCAGTGCTAGAGAGGCCTCTACTAGCGGGTCTTACGAGCAGTACTTC.

This clonotype was seen only a few times. V usage is TRBV20-1 and J usage is TRBJ2-4; D is unclear. The germline V gene encodes CDR1 DFQATT and CDR2 SNEGSKA (reference sequence). The CDR3 sequence is 12 residues long. The germline V and J ends were trimmed by 0 bases and 5 bases, with 5 bases remaining between them. This CDR3 reads CSARDGENIQYF. The CDR3 bases are TGCAGTGCTAGAGATGGGGAAAACATTCAGTACTTC.

This chain links TRBV27 with TRBJ2-3; D ambiguous. Germline CDR1 MNHEY, CDR2 SMNVEV (reference sequence). The CDR3 totals 14 residues. The V end was cut by 6 bases, the J end by 1 base, with 11 bases between. The CDR3 region is CASRGSYGTDTQYF. DNA of the CDR3: TGTGCCAGCAGGGGGTCTTACGGCACAGATACGCAGTATTTT.

In its sample, this clonotype was seen a few times. This chain connects TRBV19 to TRBJ2-3; possible D gene TRBD2, 6 bases. Germline CDR1 LNHDA, CDR2 SQIVND (reference sequence). V lost 7 bases to trimming and J lost 2 bases, with 13 bases between them. CDR3 length: 14 amino acids. Here the CDR3 reads CASTIGTFTDTQYF. The CDR3 nucleotides are TGTGCCAGTACCATTGGGACTTTCACAGATACGCAGTATTTT.